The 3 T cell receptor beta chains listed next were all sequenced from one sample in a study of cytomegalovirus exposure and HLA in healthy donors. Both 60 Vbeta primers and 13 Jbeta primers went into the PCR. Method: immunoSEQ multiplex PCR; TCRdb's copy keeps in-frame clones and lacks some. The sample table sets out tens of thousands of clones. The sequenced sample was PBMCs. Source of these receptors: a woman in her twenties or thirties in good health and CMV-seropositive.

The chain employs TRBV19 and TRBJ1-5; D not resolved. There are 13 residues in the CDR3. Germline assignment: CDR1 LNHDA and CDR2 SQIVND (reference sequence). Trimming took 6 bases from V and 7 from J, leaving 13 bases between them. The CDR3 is CASSHGVDQPQHF. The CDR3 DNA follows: TGTGCCAGTAGCCACGGGGTAGACCAGCCCCAGCATTTT.

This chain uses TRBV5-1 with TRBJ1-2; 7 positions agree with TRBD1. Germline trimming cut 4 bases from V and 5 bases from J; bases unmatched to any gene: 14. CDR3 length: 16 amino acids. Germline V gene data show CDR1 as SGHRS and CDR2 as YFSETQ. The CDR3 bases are TGCGCCAGCAGCCTCCGGACAGGACCTACCGGGTATGGCTACACCTTC. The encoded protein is CASSLRTGPTGYGYTF.

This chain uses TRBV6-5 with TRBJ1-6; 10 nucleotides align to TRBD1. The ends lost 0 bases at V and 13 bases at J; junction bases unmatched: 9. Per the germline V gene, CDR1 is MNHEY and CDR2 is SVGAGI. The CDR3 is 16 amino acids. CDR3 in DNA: TGTGCCAGCAGTTACTCGCCCGGGACAGGGGCATCTCCCCTCCACTTT. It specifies CASSYSPGTGASPLHF.